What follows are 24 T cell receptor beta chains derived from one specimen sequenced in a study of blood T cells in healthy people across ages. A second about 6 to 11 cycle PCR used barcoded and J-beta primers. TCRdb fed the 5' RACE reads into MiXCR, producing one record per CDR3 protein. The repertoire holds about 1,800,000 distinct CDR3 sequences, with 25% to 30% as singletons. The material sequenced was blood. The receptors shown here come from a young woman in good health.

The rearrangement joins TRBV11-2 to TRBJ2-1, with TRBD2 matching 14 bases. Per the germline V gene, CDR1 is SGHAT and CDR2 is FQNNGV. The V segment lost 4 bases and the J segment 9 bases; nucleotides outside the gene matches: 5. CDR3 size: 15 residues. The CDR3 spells CASSSGLAGVGEQFF. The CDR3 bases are TGTGCCAGCAGCTCGGGACTAGCGGGAGTAGGTGAGCAGTTCTTC.

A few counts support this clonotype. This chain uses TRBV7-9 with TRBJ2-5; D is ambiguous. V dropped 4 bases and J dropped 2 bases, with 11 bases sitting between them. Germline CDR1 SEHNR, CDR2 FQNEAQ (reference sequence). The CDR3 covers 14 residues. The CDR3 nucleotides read TGTGCCAGCAGCTCCACCTCTACTCAAGAGACCCAGTACTTC. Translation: CASSSTSTQETQYF.

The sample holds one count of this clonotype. This CDR3 reads CASSFDRAKFF. The CDR3 nucleotides read TGTGCCAGCAGCTTCGACAGGGCAAAGTTCTTC. The chain combines TRBV7-9 with TRBJ2-1, with 7 bases fitting TRBD1. CDR3 length: 11 amino acids. J was trimmed by 14 bases and V by 3 bases; bases with no gene match: 4. Germline CDR1 reads SEHNR; CDR2 reads FQNEAQ (reference sequence). The whole variable domain, filled in from reference TRBV7-9 and TRBJ2-1, reads DTGVSQNPRHKITKRGQNVTFRCDPISEHNRLYWYRQTLGQGPEFLTYFQNEAQLEKSRLLSDRFSAERPKGSFSTLEIQRTEQGDSAMYLCASSFDRAKFFGPGTRLTVL.

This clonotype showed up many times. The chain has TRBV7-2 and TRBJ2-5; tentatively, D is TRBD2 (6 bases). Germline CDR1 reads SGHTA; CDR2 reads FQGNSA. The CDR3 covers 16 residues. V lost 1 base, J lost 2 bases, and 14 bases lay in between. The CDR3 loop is CASSLVPRTTQETQYF. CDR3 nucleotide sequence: TGTGCCAGCAGCTTAGTGCCCCGGACTACTCAAGAGACCCAGTACTTC. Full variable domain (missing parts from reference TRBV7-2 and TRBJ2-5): GAGVSQSPSNKVTEKGKDVELRCDPISGHTALYWYRQSLGQGLEFLIYFQGNSAPDKSGLPSDRFSAERTGGSVSTLTIQRTQQEDSAVYLCASSLVPRTTQETQYFGPGTRLLVL.

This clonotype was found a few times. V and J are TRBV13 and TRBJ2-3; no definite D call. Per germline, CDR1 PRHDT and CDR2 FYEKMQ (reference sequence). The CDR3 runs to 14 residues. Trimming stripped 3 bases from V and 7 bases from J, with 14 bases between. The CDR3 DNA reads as TGTGCCAGCAGCTTCCGTAGCAGAAGGAATACGCAGTATTTT. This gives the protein CASSFRSRRNTQYF.

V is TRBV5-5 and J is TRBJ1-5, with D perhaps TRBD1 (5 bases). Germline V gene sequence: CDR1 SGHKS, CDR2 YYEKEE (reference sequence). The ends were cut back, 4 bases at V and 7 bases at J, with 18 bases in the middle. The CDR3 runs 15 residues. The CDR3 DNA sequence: TGTGCCAGCAGCGGGGGATGGGGGTGGGCACAGCCCCAGCATTTT. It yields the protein CASSGGWGWAQPQHF.

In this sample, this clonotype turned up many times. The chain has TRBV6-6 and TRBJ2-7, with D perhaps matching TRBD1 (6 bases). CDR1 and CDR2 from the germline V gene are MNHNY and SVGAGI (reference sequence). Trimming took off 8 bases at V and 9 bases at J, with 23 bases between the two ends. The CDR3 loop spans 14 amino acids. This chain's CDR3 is CASGPYKQGTWQYF. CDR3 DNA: TGTGCCAGCGGGCCATACAAACAGGGAACGTGGCAGTACTTC.

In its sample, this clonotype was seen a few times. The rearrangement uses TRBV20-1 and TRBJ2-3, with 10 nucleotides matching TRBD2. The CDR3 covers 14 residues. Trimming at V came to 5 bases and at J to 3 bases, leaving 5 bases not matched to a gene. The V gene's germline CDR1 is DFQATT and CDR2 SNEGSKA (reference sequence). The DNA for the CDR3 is TGCAGTGCTCACTGGACTAGCGGAACAGATACGCAGTATTTT. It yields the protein CSAHWTSGTDTQYF.

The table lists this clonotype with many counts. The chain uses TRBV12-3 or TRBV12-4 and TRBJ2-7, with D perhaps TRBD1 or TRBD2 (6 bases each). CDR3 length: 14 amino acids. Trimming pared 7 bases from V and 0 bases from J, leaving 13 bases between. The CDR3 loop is CASTLGGSSYEQYF. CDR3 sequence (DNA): TGTGCCAGCACCTTAGGGGGGTCCTCCTACGAGCAGTACTTC.

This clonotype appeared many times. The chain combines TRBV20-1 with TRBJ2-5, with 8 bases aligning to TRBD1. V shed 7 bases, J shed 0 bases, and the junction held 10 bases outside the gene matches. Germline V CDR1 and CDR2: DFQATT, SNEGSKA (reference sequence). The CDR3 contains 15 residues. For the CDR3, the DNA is TGCAGTGTTGGACAGGGCCTGGGGAACCAAGAGACCCAGTACTTC. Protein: CSVGQGLGNQETQYF.

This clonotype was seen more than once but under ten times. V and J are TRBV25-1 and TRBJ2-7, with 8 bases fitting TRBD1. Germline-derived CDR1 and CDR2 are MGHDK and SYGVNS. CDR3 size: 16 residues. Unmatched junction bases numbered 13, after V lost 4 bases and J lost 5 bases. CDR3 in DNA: TGTGCCAGCAGTGTAACACAGGGGGTACCTCCGGACGAGCAGTACTTC. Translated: CASSVTQGVPPDEQYF.

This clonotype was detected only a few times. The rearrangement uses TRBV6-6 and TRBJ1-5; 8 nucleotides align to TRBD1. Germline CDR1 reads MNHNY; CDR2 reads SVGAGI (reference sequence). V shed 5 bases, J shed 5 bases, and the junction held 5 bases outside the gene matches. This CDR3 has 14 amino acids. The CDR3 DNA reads TGTGCCAGCAGTGGACAGGGACGGGATCAGCCCCAGCATTTT. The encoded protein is CASSGQGRDQPQHF.

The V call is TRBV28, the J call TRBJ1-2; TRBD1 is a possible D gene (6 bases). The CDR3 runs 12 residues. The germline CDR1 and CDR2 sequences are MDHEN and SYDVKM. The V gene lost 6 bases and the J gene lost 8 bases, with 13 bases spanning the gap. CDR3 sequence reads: CASSVQGLGYTF. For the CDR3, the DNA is TGTGCCAGCAGCGTACAGGGTTTGGGCTACACCTTC.

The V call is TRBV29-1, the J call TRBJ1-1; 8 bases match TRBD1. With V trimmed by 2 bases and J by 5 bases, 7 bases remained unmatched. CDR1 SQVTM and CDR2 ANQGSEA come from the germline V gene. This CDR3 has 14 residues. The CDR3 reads CSVERAGGRTEAFF. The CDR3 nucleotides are TGCAGCGTTGAAAGGGCAGGGGGCCGGACTGAAGCTTTCTTT.

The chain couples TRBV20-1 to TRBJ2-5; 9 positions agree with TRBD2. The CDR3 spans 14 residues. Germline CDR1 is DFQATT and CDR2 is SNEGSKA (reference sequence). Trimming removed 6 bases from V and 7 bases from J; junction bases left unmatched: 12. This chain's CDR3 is CSAGASGVLGTQYF. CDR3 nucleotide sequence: TGCAGTGCCGGGGCTAGCGGGGTATTAGGGACCCAGTACTTC.

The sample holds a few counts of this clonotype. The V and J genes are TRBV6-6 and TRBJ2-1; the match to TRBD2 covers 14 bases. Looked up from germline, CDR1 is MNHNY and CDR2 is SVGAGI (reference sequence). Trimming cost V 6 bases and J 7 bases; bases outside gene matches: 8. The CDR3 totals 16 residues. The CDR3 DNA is TGTGCCAGCAGCTTGACTAGCGGGGGGGCGATAAATGAGCAGTTCTTC. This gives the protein CASSLTSGGAINEQFF.

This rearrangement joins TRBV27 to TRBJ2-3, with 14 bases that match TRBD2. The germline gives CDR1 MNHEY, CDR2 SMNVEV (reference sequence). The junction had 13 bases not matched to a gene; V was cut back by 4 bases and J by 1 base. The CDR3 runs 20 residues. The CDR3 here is CASSSRTRLAGGRGTDTQYF. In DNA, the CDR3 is TGTGCCAGCAGTTCTAGAACCCGACTAGCGGGGGGGCGGGGCACAGATACGCAGTATTTT.

The CDR3 bases are TGTGCCAGCAGCCGAATAGGGGGTTCTAACCAAGAGACCCAGTACTTC. Residues: CASSRIGGSNQETQYF. V gene TRBV7-2 combines with J gene TRBJ2-4, with TRBD1 as a possible D gene (6 bases). The J call is uncertain, as TRBJ2-5 better fits the DNA end. CDR1 and CDR2 (germline): SGHTA, FQGNSA. This CDR3 spans 16 amino acids.

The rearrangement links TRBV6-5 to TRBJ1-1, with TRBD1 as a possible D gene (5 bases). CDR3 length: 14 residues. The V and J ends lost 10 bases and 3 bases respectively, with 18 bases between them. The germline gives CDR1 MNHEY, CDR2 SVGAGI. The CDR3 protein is CANRTRGGDTEAFF. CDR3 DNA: TGTGCCAACAGGACGCGTGGGGGGGACACTGAAGCTTTCTTT.

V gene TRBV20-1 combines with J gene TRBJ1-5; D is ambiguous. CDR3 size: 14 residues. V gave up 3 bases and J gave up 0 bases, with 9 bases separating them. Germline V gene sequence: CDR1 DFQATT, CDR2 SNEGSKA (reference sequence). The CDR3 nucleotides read TGCAGTGCTAGGGGCCCCTATAGCAATCAGCCCCAGCATTTT. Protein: CSARGPYSNQPQHF.

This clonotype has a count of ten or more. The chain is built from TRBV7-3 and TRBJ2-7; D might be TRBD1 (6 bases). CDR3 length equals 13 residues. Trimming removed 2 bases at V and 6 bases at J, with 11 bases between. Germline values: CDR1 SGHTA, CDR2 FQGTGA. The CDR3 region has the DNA TGTGCCAGCAGCTTACAGGGGAACTCCGAGCAGTACTTC. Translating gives CASSLQGNSEQYF.

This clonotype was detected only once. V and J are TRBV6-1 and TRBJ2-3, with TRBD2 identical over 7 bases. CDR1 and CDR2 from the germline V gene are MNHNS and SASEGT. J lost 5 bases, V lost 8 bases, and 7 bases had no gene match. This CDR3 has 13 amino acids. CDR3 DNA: TGTGCCAGCTGTGTTGGGGGGGGAGATACGCAGTATTTT. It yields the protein CASCVGGGDTQYF.

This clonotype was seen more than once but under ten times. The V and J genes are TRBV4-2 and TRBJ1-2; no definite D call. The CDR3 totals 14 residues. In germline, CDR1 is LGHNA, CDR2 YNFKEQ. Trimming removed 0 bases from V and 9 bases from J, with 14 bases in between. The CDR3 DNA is TGTGCCAGCAGCCAAGACCCGGGCGCACGGAGCTACACCTTC. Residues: CASSQDPGARSYTF.

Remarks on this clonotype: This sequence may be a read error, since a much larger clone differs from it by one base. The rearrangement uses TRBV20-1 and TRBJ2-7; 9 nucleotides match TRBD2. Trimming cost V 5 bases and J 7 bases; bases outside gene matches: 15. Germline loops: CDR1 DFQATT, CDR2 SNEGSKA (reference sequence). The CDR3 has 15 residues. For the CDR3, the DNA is TGCAGTGCTGCGATGTCTAGCGGGGATAGTAAAGAGCAGTACTTC. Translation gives CSAAMSSGDSKEQYF.